Listed here are 18 T cell receptor beta chains from one sample, sequenced in a study of control samples from healthy donors and cancer patients. Clones were sequenced by immunoSEQ multiplex PCR, and TCRdb holds only the in-frame ones, with some missing. The sample consists of about 150,000 clones, more than 85% of them appearing once. The specimen was blood. The receptors were gathered from a man aged 25 to 45 in good health.

This chain joins TRBV5-3 and TRBJ1-3; D perhaps matches TRBD1 (5 bases). TRBV5-3 is identified as an open reading frame with a role that is uncertain. The V and J ends lost 3 bases and 0 bases respectively, with 10 bases between them. The CDR3 totals 15 residues. CDR3 protein: CARSYGTNSGNTIYF. CDR3 DNA: TGTGCCAGAAGCTATGGGACGAACTCTGGAAACACCATATATTTT.

V and J are TRBV19 and TRBJ2-7; TRBD2 matches at 15 bases. The CDR3 consists of 17 residues. Trimming took 4 bases from V and 5 from J; bases not matched to a gene: 9. Per the germline V gene, CDR1 is LNHDA and CDR2 is SQIVND (reference sequence). CDR3 sequence reads: CASSTGLAGGPVDEQYF. DNA for the CDR3: TGTGCCAGTAGTACCGGACTAGCGGGGGGGCCCGTCGACGAGCAGTACTTC.

This chain connects TRBV18 to TRBJ1-5, with D possibly being TRBD1 (6 bases). The germline CDR1 and CDR2 sequences are KGHSH and LQKENI. This CDR3 region has 16 residues. With 0 bases removed from V and 7 bases from J, the gap between germline ends came to 16 bases. The CDR3 loop reads CASSPPAGGDGQPQHF. Written as DNA, the CDR3 is TGTGCCAGCTCACCACCTGCCGGGGGCGATGGCCAGCCCCAGCATTTT.

The chain couples TRBV9 to TRBJ2-3; D may be TRBD2 (7 bases). The CDR3 has 14 amino acids. Germline CDR1 is SGDLS and CDR2 is YYNGEE. V gave up 0 bases and J gave up 7 bases, with 12 bases separating them. Here the CDR3 reads CASSVEGGWNTQYF. The CDR3 DNA reads TGTGCCAGCAGCGTAGAGGGGGGGTGGAATACGCAGTATTTT.

The CDR3 reads CASSHGSYEQYF. CDR3 coding DNA: TGTGCCAGCAGTCATGGCTCATACGAGCAGTACTTC. This chain joins TRBV6-5 and TRBJ2-7, with no clear D. The length of the CDR3 is 12 residues. Germline CDR1 MNHEY, CDR2 SVGAGI. V lost 5 bases to trimming and J lost 4 bases, with 9 bases between them.

The chain links TRBV6-1 to TRBJ1-2; possibly TRBD1 for D (5 bases). From germline, CDR1 is MNHNS and CDR2 SASEGT. V gave up 1 base and J gave up 5 bases, with 11 bases separating them. The length of the CDR3 is 14 residues. This chain's CDR3 is CASSEGGGVYGYTF. Written as DNA, the CDR3 is TGTGCCAGCAGTGAAGGGGGAGGGGTTTATGGCTACACCTTC.

The sample holds one count of this clone. The V and J genes are TRBV10-2 and TRBJ2-7; D gene unclear. Germline V gives CDR1 WSHSY, CDR2 SAAADI. The V end was cut by 2 bases, the J end by 1 base, with 6 bases between. The CDR3 is 13 residues long. CDR3 sequence reads: CASSEGVSYEQYF. The CDR3, as DNA: TGCGCCAGCAGTGAGGGGGTGTCCTACGAGCAGTACTTC.

The chain carries TRBV28 and TRBJ2-2; 11 nucleotides match TRBD1. Per germline, CDR1 MDHEN and CDR2 SYDVKM. The V gene end was trimmed by 5 bases and the J gene end by 8 bases; junction bases not matched to a gene: 13. The CDR3 totals 17 residues. CDR3 in DNA: TGTGCCAGCAGTCCACCCGGGGACAGGGGGGCCACGGGGGAGCTGTTTTTT. As protein: CASSPPGDRGATGELFF.

This clone has a handful of counts. The chain joins TRBV5-8 to TRBJ1-3, with 9 positions matching TRBD1. The CDR3 has 19 amino acids. J was trimmed by 1 base and V by 3 bases; bases with no gene match: 14. The germline V gene encodes CDR1 SGHTS and CDR2 YDEGEE. The chain's CDR3 is CASSYYGTGLGSSGNTIYF. CDR3 in DNA: TGTGCCAGCAGCTACTACGGGACAGGGTTAGGAAGTTCTGGAAACACCATATATTTT.

The rearrangement uses TRBV27 and TRBJ1-1; D not certain. V gave up 6 bases and J gave up 10 bases, with 15 bases separating them. Germline V gene data show CDR1 as MNHEY and CDR2 as SMNVEV (reference sequence). CDR3 length: 12 residues. CDR3 sequence: CASSPVRGTAFF. For the CDR3, the DNA is TGTGCCAGCAGCCCCGTCAGAGGTACAGCTTTCTTT.

This clone was seen a single time. The genes are TRBV11-2 and TRBJ1-1; no clear D gene. Between the trimmed V and J ends, which lost 0 bases and 6 bases, there was a span of 5 bases. Per the germline V gene, CDR1 is SGHAT and CDR2 is FQNNGV. The CDR3 totals 12 residues. The chain's CDR3 is CASSLEGPEAFF. The CDR3 bases are TGTGCCAGCAGCTTAGAAGGACCTGAAGCTTTCTTT.

For the CDR3, the DNA is TGTGCCTGGAGTCACCCTTCTTGGAGTGGGGAGCTGTTTTTT. It encodes CAWSHPSWSGELFF. The rearrangement joins TRBV30 to TRBJ2-2; D gene ambiguous. The CDR3 has 14 amino acids. Trimming cost V 2 bases and J 8 bases, with 15 bases left between them. The germline gives CDR1 GTSNPN, CDR2 SVGIG (reference sequence).

The chain couples TRBV5-1 to TRBJ1-3; D unclear. V lost 0 bases and J lost 0, with 10 bases in between. CDR1 SGHRS and CDR2 YFSETQ come from the germline V gene. This CDR3 region has 16 residues. The CDR3 DNA reads as TGCGCCAGCAGCTTGGCCGACATTTTCTCTGGAAACACCATATATTTT. Its protein product is CASSLADIFSGNTIYF. Full variable domain (outside the CDR3, taken from reference TRBV5-1 and TRBJ1-3): KAGVTQTPRYLIKTRGQQVTLSCSPISGHRSVSWYQQTPGQGLQFLFEYFSETQRNKGNFPGRFSGRQFSNSRSEMNVSTLELGDSALYLCASSLADIFSGNTIYFGEGSWLTVV.

This sequence joins TRBV7-9 and TRBJ1-1; TRBD1 aligns across 8 bases. The CDR3 length is 14 residues. Germline lookup yields CDR1 SEHNR and CDR2 FQNEAQ (reference sequence). V shed 5 bases, J shed 4 bases, and the junction held 6 bases outside the gene matches. The CDR3 loop is CASSPRTGPTEAFF. The CDR3 DNA reads as TGTGCCAGCAGCCCCCGGACAGGGCCCACTGAAGCTTTCTTT.

This clone was found a few times. The chain links TRBV6-1 to TRBJ1-2; possibly TRBD1 for D (6 bases). Germline V gene data show CDR1 as MNHNS and CDR2 as SASEGT. The ends were cut back, 2 bases at V and 6 bases at J, with 13 bases in the middle. The CDR3 totals 14 residues. CDR3 DNA sequence: TGTGCCAGCAGTGAACGGCAGGGGCGGGATGGCTACACCTTC. As protein: CASSERQGRDGYTF.

As concerns this clone: This specimen includes other DNA sequences encoding the same CDR3. The V call is TRBV5-1, the J call TRBJ2-2; D possibly corresponds to TRBD1 (6 bases). V dropped 2 bases and J dropped 5 bases, with 10 bases sitting between them. CDR1 and CDR2 (germline): SGHRS, YFSETQ. The CDR3 contains 14 residues. CDR3 residues: CASSFSRGTGELFF. CDR3 bases: TGCGCCAGCAGCTTTTCCAGGGGTACCGGGGAGCTGTTTTTT.

This sequence joins TRBV5-8 and TRBJ1-2; D is undetermined. Trimming took 2 bases from V and 2 from J, leaving 4 bases between them. The CDR3 is made up of 12 amino acids. CDR1 is SGHTS, CDR2 YDEGEE, per germline. CDR3 DNA sequence: TGTGCCAGCAGCTTACAGAACTATGGCTACACCTTC. It encodes CASSLQNYGYTF.

This clone came up a few times. The V call is TRBV10-2, the J call TRBJ1-1, with D perhaps matching TRBD1 (5 bases). The CDR3 totals 13 residues. The V end lost 6 bases, the J end lost 1 base, and 9 bases lay between the germline ends. Germline CDR1 reads WSHSY; CDR2 reads SAAADI. The DNA for the CDR3 is TGCGCCAGCAGGACAGAAACGAACACTGAAGCTTTCTTT. Translating it yields CASRTETNTEAFF.